Listed here are 7 T cell receptor beta chains from one sample, sequenced in a study of chemoradiotherapy in HPV16-positive cancers. Clones were read by immunoSEQ multiplex PCR, and TCRdb kept only the in-frame ones, dropping some. The sample lists fewer than 20,000 clones, 79% occurring once. This sample was taken from a patient who underwent chemoradiotherapy. The receptors stem from a human donor with HPV-associated anogenital cancer.

The rearrangement joins TRBV4-2 to TRBJ2-5; D might be TRBD2 (5 bases). This CDR3 has 13 amino acids. Between the trimmed V and J ends, which lost 0 bases and 4 bases, there was a span of 6 bases. Germline CDR1 is LGHNA and CDR2 is YNFKEQ. CDR3 sequence: CASSQDGRETQYF. CDR3 DNA: TGTGCCAGCAGCCAAGATGGGAGAGAGACCCAGTACTTC.

The CDR3 is CASSDSGAGNTIYF. In DNA, the CDR3 is TGTGCCAGCAGTGATTCAGGGGCAGGAAACACCATATATTTT. The rearrangement joins TRBV25-1 to TRBJ1-3, with D maybe TRBD1 (6 bases). With 3 bases removed from V and 4 bases from J, the gap between germline ends came to 10 bases. This CDR3 contains 14 residues. The germline CDR1 and CDR2 sequences are MGHDK and SYGVNS.

The rearrangement links TRBV10-2 to TRBJ1-2, with TRBD1 matching over 8 bases. With V trimmed by 6 bases and J by 3 bases, 3 bases remained unmatched. From germline, CDR1 is WSHSY and CDR2 SAAADI. This CDR3 has 13 residues. The CDR3 sequence: CASRMTGDYGYTF. DNA for the CDR3: TGCGCCAGCAGGATGACAGGGGACTATGGCTACACCTTC.

The V and J genes are TRBV28 and TRBJ2-1, with D perhaps given as TRBD1 or TRBD2 (5 bases each). V lost 7 bases and J lost 5, with 12 bases in between. The CDR3 spans 13 residues. The germline CDR1 and CDR2 sequences are MDHEN and SYDVKM. This chain's CDR3 is CASKSGTNNEQFF. CDR3 nucleotide sequence: TGTGCCAGCAAAAGTGGGACGAACAATGAGCAGTTCTTC.

CDR3: CASTIGFRDSPLHF. DNA of the CDR3: TGTGCCAGCACCATAGGATTTAGGGATTCACCCCTCCACTTT. The chain uses TRBV7-2 and TRBJ1-6, with D hard to call. The CDR3 runs to 14 residues. V dropped 7 bases and J dropped 8 bases, with 15 bases sitting between them. CDR1 and CDR2 (germline): SGHTA, FQGNSA.

The J gene is TRBJ2-7, the V gene TRBV28, with 10 positions matching TRBD1. Trimming at V came to 7 bases and at J to 0 bases, leaving 12 bases not matched to a gene. This CDR3 has 17 amino acids. CDR1 and CDR2 (germline): MDHEN, SYDVKM. The CDR3 bases are TGTGCCAGCACCGCTATAGGGACAGGGGTCCCCTCCTACGAGCAGTACTTC. Translation gives CASTAIGTGVPSYEQYF. The full variable domain, rest sourced from reference TRBV28 and TRBJ2-7, is DVKVTQSSRYLVKRTGEKVFLECVQDMDHENMFWYRQDPGLGLRLIYFSYDVKMKEKGDIPEGYSVSREKKERFSLILESASTNQTSMYLCASTAIGTGVPSYEQYFGPGTRLTVT.

This sequence joins TRBV10-3 and TRBJ1-1, with 8 bases matching TRBD1. Per germline, CDR1 ENHRY and CDR2 SYGVKD. The CDR3 runs to 14 residues. Germline trimming cut 5 bases from V and 1 base from J; bases unmatched to any gene: 3. The DNA of the CDR3 is TGTGCCATCAGTAGACAGGGGCCGAACACTGAAGCTTTCTTT. Translation: CAISRQGPNTEAFF.